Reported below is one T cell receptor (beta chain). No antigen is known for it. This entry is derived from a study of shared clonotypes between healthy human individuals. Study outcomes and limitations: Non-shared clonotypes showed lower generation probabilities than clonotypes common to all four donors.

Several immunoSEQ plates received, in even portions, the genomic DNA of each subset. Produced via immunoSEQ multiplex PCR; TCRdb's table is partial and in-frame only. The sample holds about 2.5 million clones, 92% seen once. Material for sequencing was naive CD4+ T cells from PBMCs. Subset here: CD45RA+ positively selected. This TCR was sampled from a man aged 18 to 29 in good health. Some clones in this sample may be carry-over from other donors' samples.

The CDR3 protein is CASSFDSGSYNEQFF. The CDR3 coding sequence is TGTGCCAGCAGCTTTGATAGCGGCTCCTACAATGAGCAGTTCTTC. V is TRBV7-3 and J is TRBJ2-1; the D gene is possibly TRBD2 (6 bases). Trimming pared 3 bases from V and 0 bases from J, leaving 9 bases between. Germline CDR1 is SGHTA and CDR2 is FQGTGA. The CDR3 extends over 15 amino acids.